This TCR beta chain was sequenced in a study of response to subunit inactivated influenza vaccine. TCRdb re-analysed the RT-PCR reads in MiXCR, keeping a single row per CDR3 protein. The table lists about 480,000 distinct CDR3 sequences, 10% to 15% of them singletons, with roughly 14% in the top ten. Germline CDR1 and CDR2: LGHNA and YNFKEQ. V dropped 3 bases and J dropped 7; count of bases not matched to a gene: 3. This CDR3 comprises 14 residues. Study-wide results and caveats: A suggestion made by the authors is that each seasonal influenza vaccination recruits few new T cells.

A note on this clonotype: The antigen remains unidentified.

Source: PBMCs from blood, taken 40 to 50 days after vaccination. V gene TRBV4-2 combines with J gene TRBJ1-6; 7 positions agree with TRBD1. The receptor was derived from a man in his fifties who received an inactivated influenza vaccine. The CDR3 loop is CASSQEGANSPLHF. CDR3 bases: TGTGCCAGCAGCCAGGAGGGGGCAAATTCACCCCTCCACTTT.